This note documents a single TCR beta chain sequence. Its antigen remains unidentified. Per the germline V gene, CDR1 is LNHDA and CDR2 is SQIVND (reference sequence). The CDR3 has 16 residues. V shed 5 bases, J shed 0 bases, and the junction held 5 bases outside the gene matches. The entry originates in a study of cytomegalovirus exposure and HLA in healthy donors. Study outcomes and limitations: One later analysis reportedly identified an Asian-associated ancestry cluster that showed fewer N-insertions than the roughly 600-donor mean.

The PCR ran on 60 Vbeta and 13 Jbeta primers. This table comes from immunoSEQ multiplex PCR, and its TCRdb copy is limited to in-frame clones, with some not included. The data contain more than 140,000 clones, roughly 80% of them seen just once; the ten biggest clones take up around 6.1%. The sample comprised PBMCs. The origin of this receptor is a man aged 25-40 years in good health and CMV-seropositive. The chain has TRBV19 and TRBJ1-5, with 9 bases fitting TRBD1. CDR3 region: CASSSRQGDSNQPQHF. The CDR3 region has the DNA TGTGCCAGTAGTTCCCGACAGGGGGATAGCAATCAGCCCCAGCATTTT.